This T cell receptor (beta chain) was observed in a study of cytomegalovirus exposure and HLA in healthy donors. Whole-study context: Unique TCR beta sequences numbering about 100 million came from roughly 180 million T cells in an earlier analysis.

V trimming: 8 bases; J trimming: 9 bases; junction bases outside the gene matches: 6. The CDR3 loop spans 12 amino acids. Germline CDR1 and CDR2: WSHSY and SAAADI. It was with 60 Vbeta and 13 Jbeta primers that the PCR ran. Data came from immunoSEQ multiplex PCR; TCRdb stores just in-frame clones and leaves some out. The table has just over 150,000 clones, 65% to 90% seen once. The chain has TRBV10-2 and TRBJ2-4; 8 nucleotides agree with TRBD2. The sample was PBMCs. This clonotype originated in a man in his fifties or sixties in good health and CMV-seropositive. CDR3 loop: CASSGGLGIQYF. The CDR3 coding sequence is TGCGCCAGCTCGGGGGGGCTGGGCATTCAGTACTTC.